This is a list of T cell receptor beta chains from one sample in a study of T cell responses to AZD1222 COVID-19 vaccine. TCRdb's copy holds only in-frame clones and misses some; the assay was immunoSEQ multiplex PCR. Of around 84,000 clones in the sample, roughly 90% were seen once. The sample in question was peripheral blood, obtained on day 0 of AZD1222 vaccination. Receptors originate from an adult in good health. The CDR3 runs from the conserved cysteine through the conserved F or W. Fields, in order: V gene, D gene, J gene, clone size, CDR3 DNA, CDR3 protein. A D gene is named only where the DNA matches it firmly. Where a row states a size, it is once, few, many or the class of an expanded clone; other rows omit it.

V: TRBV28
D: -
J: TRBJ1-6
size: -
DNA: TGTGCCAGCGGGGTCGGGGGGCACTCCTATAATTCACCCCTCCACTTT
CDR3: CASGVGGHSYNSPLHF

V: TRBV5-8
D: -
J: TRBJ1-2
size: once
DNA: TGTGCCAGCAGCTTGGCCGATAGAGTCTCCTATGGCTACACCTTC
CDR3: CASSLADRVSYGYTF

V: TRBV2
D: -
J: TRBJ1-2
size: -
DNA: TGTGCCAGCAGTGTGGGTAACTATGGCTACACCTTC
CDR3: CASSVGNYGYTF

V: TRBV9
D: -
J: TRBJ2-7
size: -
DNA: TGTGCCAGCAGCGTAGGCCCGGGACAACTCTACGAGCAGTACTTC
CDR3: CASSVGPGQLYEQYF

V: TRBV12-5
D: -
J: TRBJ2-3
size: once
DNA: TGTGCTAGTGGCCGGGATCTAGCGACAGATACGCAGTATTTT
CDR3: CASGRDLATDTQYF

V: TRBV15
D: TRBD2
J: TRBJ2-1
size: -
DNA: TGTGCCACCAGCCCCAGACTAGCGGGAGCCAACAATGAGCAGTTCTTC
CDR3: CATSPRLAGANNEQFF

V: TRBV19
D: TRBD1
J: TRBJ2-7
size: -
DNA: TGTGCCAGTAGCCCACAACAGGGGCTCTCCGAGCAGTACTTC
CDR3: CASSPQQGLSEQYF

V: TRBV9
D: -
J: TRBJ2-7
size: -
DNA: TGTGCCAGCAGCGGCCACAGTGCTGGAGCACCCTACGAGCAGTACTTC
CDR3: CASSGHSAGAPYEQYF

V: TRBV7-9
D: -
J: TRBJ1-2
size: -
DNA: TGTGCCAGCAGCTTTAGGGGGGCTAACTATGGCTACACCTTC
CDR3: CASSFRGANYGYTF

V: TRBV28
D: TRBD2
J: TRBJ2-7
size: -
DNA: TGTGCCAGCAGTTACACCGGGGGGAAATACGAGCAGTACTTC
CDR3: CASSYTGGKYEQYF

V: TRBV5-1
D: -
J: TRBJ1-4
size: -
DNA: TGCGCCAGCAGCTCTCCGGGAGGCCAGCAACTGTTTTTT
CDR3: CASSSPGGQQLFF

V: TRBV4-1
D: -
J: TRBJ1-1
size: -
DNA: TGCGCCAGCAGCCAAGGTGGGGATCGGGCTTTCTTT
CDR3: CASSQGGDRAFF

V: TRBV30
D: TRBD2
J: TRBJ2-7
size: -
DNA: TGTGCCTGGGAGCGGGAGGGCATCTACGAGCAGTACTTC
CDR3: CAWEREGIYEQYF

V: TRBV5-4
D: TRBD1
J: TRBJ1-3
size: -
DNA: TGTGCCAGCAGCTTGCTGACAGGGTCTGGAAACACCATATATTTT
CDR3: CASSLLTGSGNTIYF

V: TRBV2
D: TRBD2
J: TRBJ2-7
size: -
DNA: TGTGCCAGCAGCCTGAGGACTAGCGGGAGCCCCACTCAGTACTTC
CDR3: CASSLRTSGSPTQYF

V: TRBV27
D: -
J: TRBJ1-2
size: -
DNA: TGTGCCAGCAGCCCAGACGGATACTATGGCTACACCTTC
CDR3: CASSPDGYYGYTF

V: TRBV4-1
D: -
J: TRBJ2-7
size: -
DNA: TGCGCCAGCAGCCAAGATGGGACTTTTAGCTCCTACGAGCAGTACTTC
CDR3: CASSQDGTFSSYEQYF

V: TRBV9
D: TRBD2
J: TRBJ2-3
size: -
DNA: TGTGCCAGCAGCGTAGAGGGACTAGCGGGCCCCACAGATACGCAGTATTTT
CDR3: CASSVEGLAGPTDTQYF

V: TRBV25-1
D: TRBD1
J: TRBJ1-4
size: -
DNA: TGTGCCAGCAGGGAGGGGACAGTTAATGAAAAACTGTTTTTT
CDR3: CASREGTVNEKLFF

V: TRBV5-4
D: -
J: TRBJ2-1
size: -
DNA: TGTGCCAGCAGCTTTCCGAGCTCCTACAATGAGCAGTTCTTC
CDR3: CASSFPSSYNEQFF

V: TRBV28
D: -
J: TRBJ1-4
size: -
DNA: TGTGCCAGCAGTCCCACACCCGGGGCTGGAAATGAAAAACTGTTTTTT
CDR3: CASSPTPGAGNEKLFF

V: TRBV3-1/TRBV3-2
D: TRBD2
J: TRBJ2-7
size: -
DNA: TGTGCCAGCAGCCCAGCTAGCGGGAGTACCTCGGGGGAGCAGTACTTC
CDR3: CASSPASGSTSGEQYF

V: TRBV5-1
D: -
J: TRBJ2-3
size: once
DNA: TGCGCCAGCAGCTTGGTAGGCCGGACCCACCGACCAGATACGCAGTATTTT
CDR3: CASSLVGRTHRPDTQYF

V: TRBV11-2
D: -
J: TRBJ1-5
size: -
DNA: TGTGCCAGCAGCTTACAGGGTAGTCAGCCCCAGCATTTT
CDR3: CASSLQGSQPQHF

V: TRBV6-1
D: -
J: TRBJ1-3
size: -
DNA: TGTGCCAGCAGTGAAAGGTCAACTCCTGGAAACACCATATATTTT
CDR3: CASSERSTPGNTIYF

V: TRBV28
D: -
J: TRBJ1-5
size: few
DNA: TGTGCCAGCAGTTTAGTCAATCAGCCCCAGCATTTT
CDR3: CASSLVNQPQHF

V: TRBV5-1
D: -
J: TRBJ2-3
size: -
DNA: TGCGCCAGCAGCTTGGTCGCTAGCACAGATACGCAGTATTTT
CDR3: CASSLVASTDTQYF

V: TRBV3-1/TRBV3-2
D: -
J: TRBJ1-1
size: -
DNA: TGTGCCAGCAGCCAAGATTCGGCGGACACTGAAGCTTTCTTT
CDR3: CASSQDSADTEAFF

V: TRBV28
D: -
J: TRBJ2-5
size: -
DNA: TGTGCCAGCAGCACTCGCAGGACGTGGGGGGAGACCCAGTACTTC
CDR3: CASSTRRTWGETQYF

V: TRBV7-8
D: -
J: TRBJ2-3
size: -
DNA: TGTGCCAGCAGCACAATCATAGATACGCAGTATTTT
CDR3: CASSTIIDTQYF

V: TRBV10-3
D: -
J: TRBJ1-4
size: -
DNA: TGTGCCATCAGGGGAAATGAAAAACTGTTTTTT
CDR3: CAIRGNEKLFF

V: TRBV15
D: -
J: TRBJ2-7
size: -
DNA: TGTGCCACCAGCAGAGCTGGGACCATTAGGTACGAGCAGTACTTC
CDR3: CATSRAGTIRYEQYF

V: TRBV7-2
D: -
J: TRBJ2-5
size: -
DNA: TGTGCCAGCAGGACTACGGGTCGGGGGGCGGAGACCCAGTACTTC
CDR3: CASRTTGRGAETQYF

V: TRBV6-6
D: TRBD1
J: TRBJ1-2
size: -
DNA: TGTGCCAGCAGTTACCAGGGACAGGAGTTCTTC
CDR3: CASSYQGQEFF

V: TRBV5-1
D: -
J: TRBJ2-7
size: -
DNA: TGCGCCAGCAGCTTGGGACAGGAGAACTACTTC
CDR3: CASSLGQENYF

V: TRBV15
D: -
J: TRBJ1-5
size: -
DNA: TGTGCCACCAGCAGGTTTAGCAATCAGCCCCAGCATTTT
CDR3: CATSRFSNQPQHF

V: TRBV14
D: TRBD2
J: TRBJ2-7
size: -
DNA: TGTGCCAGCAGCCAACAACTAGCGGGCACCGCCGAGGCCACCTACGAGCAGTACTTC
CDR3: CASSQQLAGTAEATYEQYF

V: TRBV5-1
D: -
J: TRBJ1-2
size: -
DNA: TGCGCCAGCAGCATGGGTCAGGAAGCTAACTATGGCTACACCTTC
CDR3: CASSMGQEANYGYTF

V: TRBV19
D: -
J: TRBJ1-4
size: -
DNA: TGTGCCAGTAGTATCGGCCCCCAGGCCGGACCCGGGGAAAAACTGTTTTTT
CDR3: CASSIGPQAGPGEKLFF

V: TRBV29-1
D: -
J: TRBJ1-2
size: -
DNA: TGCAGCGTAATCTGGGGAGGCCTGGGGTATGGCTACACCTTC
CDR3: CSVIWGGLGYGYTF

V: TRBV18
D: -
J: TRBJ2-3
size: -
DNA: TGTGCCAGCTCCCCCAGCACAGATACGCAGTATTTT
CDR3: CASSPSTDTQYF

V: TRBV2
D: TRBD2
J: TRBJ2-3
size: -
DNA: TGTGCCAGCAGGGCTAGCGGGAGGACAGATACGCAGTATTTT
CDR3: CASRASGRTDTQYF

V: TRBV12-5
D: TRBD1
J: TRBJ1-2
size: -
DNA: TGTGCTAGTGGCCCGGGACAGGGGACCTTCTATGGCTACACCTTC
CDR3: CASGPGQGTFYGYTF

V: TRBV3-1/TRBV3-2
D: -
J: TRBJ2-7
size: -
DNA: TGTGCCAGCAGCCAATTGACAGGTTACGAGCAGTACTTC
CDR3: CASSQLTGYEQYF

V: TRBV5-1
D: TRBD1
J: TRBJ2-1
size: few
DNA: TGCGCCAGCAGCAGAGTGACAGGGGGGAATGAGCAGTTCTTC
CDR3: CASSRVTGGNEQFF

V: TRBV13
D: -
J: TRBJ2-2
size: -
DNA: TGTGCCAGCAGCTTAGGCCTCGGCGGGGAGCTGTTTTTT
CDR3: CASSLGLGGELFF

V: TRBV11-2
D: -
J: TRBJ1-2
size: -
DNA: TGTGCCAGCAGCTTAGGAGGTCGCCCCGGCAGGGACTATGGCTACACCTTC
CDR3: CASSLGGRPGRDYGYTF

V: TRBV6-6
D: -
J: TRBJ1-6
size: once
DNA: TGTGCCAGCAGTTACGATTCACCCCTCCACTTT
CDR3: CASSYDSPLHF

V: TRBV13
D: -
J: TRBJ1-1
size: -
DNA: TGTGCCAGCAGCTTCGGAGAGAACACTGAAGCTTTCTTT
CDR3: CASSFGENTEAFF

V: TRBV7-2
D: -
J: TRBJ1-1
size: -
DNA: TGTGCCAGCAGCTTATATTTCCAGGGATCTTTCGCTGAAGCTTTCTTT
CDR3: CASSLYFQGSFAEAFF

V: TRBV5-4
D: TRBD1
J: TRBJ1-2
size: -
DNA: TGTGCCAGCAGCGTTAACAGGGGTAGCTATGGCTACACCTTC
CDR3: CASSVNRGSYGYTF

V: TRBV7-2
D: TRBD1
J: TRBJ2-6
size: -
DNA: TGTGCCAGCAGCTTACGACAGGGGGCTGGGGCCAACGTCCTGACTTTC
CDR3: CASSLRQGAGANVLTF

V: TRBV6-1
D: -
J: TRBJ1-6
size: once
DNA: TGTGCCAGCAGTACCGGGACATCCTATAATTCACCCCTCCACTTT
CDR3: CASSTGTSYNSPLHF